This T cell receptor beta chain is drawn from a study of T cell responses to AZD1222 COVID-19 vaccine. Overall study: Second doses at about 4 or about 12 weeks were pooled. Study-level findings and limits: Spike-specific TCR breadth and depth rose after two AZD1222 doses. Researchers took repertoire samples only after the peak T cell response had come. Reports indicate that nearly half of spike-specific TCRs are directed at unmutated variant regions.

Sequencing used immunoSEQ multiplex PCR; TCRdb keeps in-frame clones, though not all of them. Here the sample spans some 120,000 clones, roughly 89% being singletons. Concerning this clone itself: Antigen specificity is unknown.

Germline CDR1 and CDR2: SGHTA and FQGNSA. V lost 0 bases and J lost 7; bases outside the gene matches: 0. There are 13 residues in the CDR3. This TCR came from an adult in good health. The sample here was peripheral blood, taken on day 0 of AZD1222 vaccination. V and J are TRBV7-2 and TRBJ2-1; 7 bases are shared with TRBD2. The chain's CDR3 is CASSLAGGNEQFF. The CDR3 DNA follows: TGTGCCAGCAGCTTAGCGGGGGGGAATGAGCAGTTCTTC.